A single sample gave rise to the 2 T cell receptor delta chains below, sequenced in a study of γδ T cells in repeated Plasmodium falciparum infection. Flow sorting of PBMC yielded separate Vgamma9/Vdelta2+ and Vdelta2-negative gammadelta T cell populations for bulk repertoire analysis. TCRdb called clones anew from the multiplex PCR reads with CATT. The sample has 75,000 to 95,000 delta-chain clones, over 0.9% seen once. The sequenced sample consisted of gamma-delta T cells from blood. These receptors were obtained from a pool of human donors (malaria-infected and uninfected, not separated).

This clone has at least ten counts. The protein recorded in TCRdb matches a much larger clone and deviates from this DNA's translation at residue 4, suggesting a read error; the protein here is obtained by translating the DNA. The sample contains more than one DNA sequence encoding this CDR3. The chain combines TRDV2 with TRDJ1, with TRDD3 matching over 7 bases. Germline V gene data show CDR1 as GEAIGNYY and CDR2 as EKD. The CDR3 extends over 15 amino acids. The CDR3 region has the DNA TGTGCCTGTGGCACCGGAGGGGATAAGGGCGATAAACTCATCTTC. Protein sequence: CACGTGGDKGDKLIF.

Regarding this clone: TCRdb has a much larger clone's protein, which differs at residue 3 from the translation of this DNA, likely because of a read error; what is shown is the protein translated from the DNA. This chain uses TRDV2 with TRDJ1; D is uncertain. TCRdb offers no J gene call, so here the DNA was matched to germline to obtain one. The CDR3 totals 16 residues. Germline V gives CDR1 GEAIGNYY, CDR2 EKD. The CDR3 DNA reads as TGTGCCCGTGACACCGTCGGGAACCTGTACACCGATAAACTCATCTTT. It translates to CARDTVGNLYTDKLIF.